These 13 T cell receptor beta chains came from one sample sequenced in a study of vaccination and CD4 T cells after COVID-19. The assay that was used to sequence DNA from cultured CD4+ T cells was the Oncomine TCR Beta short-read assay. Via MiXCR, TCRdb re-called the PCR reads, giving one row per CDR3 protein. The repertoire holds almost 20,000 distinct CDR3 sequences, with 45% to 70% as singletons. Treatment: approximately nine-day PBMC culture with coronavirus spike peptide pools or control peptides (ViraFEST assay). These receptors' targets are unknown. Sequencing was carried out using CD4+ T cells from blood, cultured in vitro. Receptor source: a human donor who had recovered from COVID-19.

This clonotype has more than one count but fewer than ten. This chain links TRBV7-3 with TRBJ2-2, with a weak D call TRBD1 (5 bases). This CDR3 is 15 amino acids long. The germline V gene encodes CDR1 SGHTA and CDR2 FQGTGA. The V and J ends lost 5 bases and 2 bases respectively, with 12 bases between them. Written as DNA, the CDR3 is TGTGCCAGCAGCCCCCAGGGTCCTAACACCGGGGAGCTGTTTTTT. Residues: CASSPQGPNTGELFF.

This chain links TRBV10-3 with TRBJ1-1, with 7 bases fitting TRBD1. V dropped 8 bases and J dropped 4; count of bases not matched to a gene: 10. CDR1 ENHRY and CDR2 SYGVKD come from the germline V gene. This CDR3 region has 14 residues. CDR3 in DNA: TGTGCCATCCGCCCGGGACAGCAAACCACTGAAGCTTTCTTT. Encoded protein: CAIRPGQQTTEAFF.

This chain joins TRBV9 and TRBJ1-6; 7 bases line up with TRBD1. Germline CDR1 reads SGDLS; CDR2 reads YYNGEE. The CDR3 spans 17 residues. Trimming took 1 base from V and 4 from J; bases not matched to a gene: 8. This CDR3 reads CASSVRSGTAYNSPLHF. The CDR3 DNA reads as TGTGCCAGCAGCGTAAGAAGCGGGACAGCTTATAATTCACCCCTCCACTTT.

The chain combines TRBV15 with TRBJ2-1, with D possibly matching TRBD2 (5 bases). The germline V gene has CDR1 LNHNV and CDR2 YYDKDF (reference sequence). The CDR3 has 16 residues. Trimming shortened V by 0 bases and J by 0 bases, and 9 bases separated the two germline ends. The CDR3 DNA reads as TGTGCCACCAGCAGAGATCCCCGGGGCTCCTACAATGAGCAGTTCTTC. It is translated as CATSRDPRGSYNEQFF.

The V and J genes are TRBV20-1 and TRBJ2-7; possibly TRBD1 for D (5 bases). V shed 5 bases and J shed 0 bases, with 8 bases lying between them. This CDR3 is 12 amino acids long. The germline CDR1 and CDR2 sequences are DFQATT and SNEGSKA (reference sequence). The DNA of the CDR3 is TGCAGTGCTCCCAGGGACTCCTACGAGCAGTACTTC. Translation: CSAPRDSYEQYF.

This clonotype appeared once. This chain links TRBV11-3 with TRBJ2-3; D not resolved. Trimming cost V 0 bases and J 3 bases, with 13 bases left between them. The CDR3 loop spans 16 amino acids. The germline gives CDR1 SGHNT, CDR2 YENEEA. CDR3 region: CASSLELGRRTDTQYF. CDR3 in DNA: TGTGCCAGCAGCTTAGAATTGGGAAGACGTACAGATACGCAGTATTTT.

There are a few counts of this clonotype. The genes are TRBV27 and TRBJ2-7; maybe TRBD2 (5 bases). Trimming took 5 bases from V and 4 from J, leaving 24 bases between them. The CDR3 runs 17 residues. The V gene's germline CDR1 is MNHEY and CDR2 SMNVEV (reference sequence). The CDR3 region has the DNA TGTGCCAGCAGTCCCACGGGGTTCCCTTTTGCGGGTTACGAGCAGTACTTC. This codes for CASSPTGFPFAGYEQYF.

The V and J genes are TRBV11-1 and TRBJ1-1; D is possibly TRBD1 (5 bases). The CDR3 runs to 15 residues. V lost 5 bases and J 1 base, leaving 14 bases between the germline ends. The V gene's germline CDR1 is SGHAT and CDR2 FQDESV (reference sequence). The CDR3 loop is CASSRNLGPNTEAFF. CDR3 in DNA: TGTGCCAGCAGCCGCAACCTGGGGCCGAACACTGAAGCTTTCTTT.

The CDR3 sequence is CATSAHSSYGYTF. CDR3 nucleotides: TGTGCCACCAGTGCCCACTCCTCGTATGGCTACACCTTC. The chain carries TRBV24-1 and TRBJ1-2; D not resolved. CDR1 KGHDR and CDR2 SFDVKD come from the germline V gene. This CDR3 region has 13 residues. Trimming pared 5 bases from V and 5 bases from J, leaving 11 bases between.

The chain has TRBV19 and TRBJ1-5; 7 nucleotides line up with TRBD1. This CDR3 spans 16 amino acids. With V trimmed by 6 bases and J by 7 bases, 15 bases remained unmatched. CDR1 and CDR2 (germline): LNHDA, SQIVND (reference sequence). Here the CDR3 reads CASRRHSQGDGQPQHF. DNA of the CDR3: TGTGCCAGTAGACGACACTCGCAGGGGGATGGCCAGCCCCAGCATTTT.

The chain couples TRBV10-1 to TRBJ2-7; 7 bases align to TRBD2. The CDR3 runs 14 residues. J was trimmed by 3 bases and V by 0 bases; bases with no gene match: 2. Germline V gene sequence: CDR1 WNHNN, CDR2 SYGVQD (reference sequence). CDR3 nucleotides: TGCGCCAGCAGTGAGTCCGGGGGGAACTACGAGCAGTACTTC. It codes for CASSESGGNYEQYF.

The V and J genes are TRBV20-1 and TRBJ1-6, with D perhaps TRBD1 (5 bases). This CDR3 is 14 amino acids long. Trimming pared 3 bases from V and 7 bases from J, leaving 13 bases between. The germline V gene encodes CDR1 DFQATT and CDR2 SNEGSKA (reference sequence). The CDR3 DNA reads TGCAGTGCTAGCCCGGGGACCGCGAATTCACCCCTCCACTTT. Amino acids: CSASPGTANSPLHF.

This clonotype appeared a few times. This sequence joins TRBV6-2 or TRBV6-3 and TRBJ2-5; D is perhaps TRBD2 (5 bases). Between the trimmed V and J ends, which lost 6 bases and 0 bases, there was a span of 17 bases. CDR3 length equals 16 residues. Germline CDR1 and CDR2: MNHEY and SVGEGT. The CDR3 DNA sequence: TGTGCCAGCAGGTCGGCCGGACTCGCCGACCAAGAGACCCAGTACTTC. This sequence encodes CASRSAGLADQETQYF.